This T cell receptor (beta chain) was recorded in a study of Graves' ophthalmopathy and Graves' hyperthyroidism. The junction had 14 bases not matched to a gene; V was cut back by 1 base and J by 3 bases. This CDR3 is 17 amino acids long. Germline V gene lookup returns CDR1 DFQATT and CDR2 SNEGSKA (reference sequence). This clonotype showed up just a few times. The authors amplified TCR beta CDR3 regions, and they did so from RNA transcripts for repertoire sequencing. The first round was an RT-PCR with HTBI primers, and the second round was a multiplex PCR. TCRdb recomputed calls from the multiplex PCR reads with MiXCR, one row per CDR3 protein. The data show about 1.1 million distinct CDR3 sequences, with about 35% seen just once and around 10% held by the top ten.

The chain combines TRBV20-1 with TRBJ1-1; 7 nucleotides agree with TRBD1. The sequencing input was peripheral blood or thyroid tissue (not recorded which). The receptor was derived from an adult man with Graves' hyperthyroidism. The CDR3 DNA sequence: TGCAGTGCTAGAGGACATACGAAGACAGGGTTGGACACTGAAGCTTTCTTT. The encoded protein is CSARGHTKTGLDTEAFF.